Listed here are 22 T cell receptor beta chains from one sample, sequenced in a study of blood T cell repertoires in COVID-19. TCRdb's copy holds only in-frame clones and misses some; the assay was immunoSEQ multiplex PCR. The profile shows 200,000 to 250,000 clones, roughly four fifths of them singletons. The sequenced sample was peripheral blood. These receptors originate from a woman between 35 and 50 years old with acute or convalescent COVID-19.

This clone appeared a single time. V is TRBV27 and J is TRBJ1-1; D is possibly TRBD1 (6 bases). V lost 8 bases and J 0 bases, leaving 10 bases between the germline ends. The CDR3 is 13 amino acids. Germline CDR1 MNHEY, CDR2 SMNVEV (reference sequence). CDR3 in amino acids: CASWGQLNTEAFF. CDR3 in DNA: TGTGCCAGCTGGGGGCAGCTGAACACTGAAGCTTTCTTT.

For the CDR3, the DNA is TGTGCCAGCAGCTTAGATGGGGCGGAGAGGGAGACCCAGTACTTC. Its translation is CASSLDGAERETQYF. V and J are TRBV11-2 and TRBJ2-5, with a possible D match to TRBD1 (5 bases). Trimming shortened V by 0 bases and J by 5 bases, and 13 bases separated the two germline ends. Germline assignment: CDR1 SGHAT and CDR2 FQNNGV. The CDR3 runs 15 residues. The complete variable domain, with remaining parts taken from reference TRBV11-2 and TRBJ2-5, reads EAGVAQSPRYKIIEKRQSVAFWCNPISGHATLYWYQQILGQGPKLLIQFQNNGVVDDSQLPKDRFSAERLKGVDSTLKIQPAKLEDSAVYLCASSLDGAERETQYFGPGTRLLVL.

The chain links TRBV10-1 to TRBJ1-1; 8 bases are shared with TRBD1. Germline V lookup: CDR1 WNHNN, CDR2 SYGVQD (reference sequence). The CDR3 runs 14 residues. V shed 8 bases and J 2 bases; nucleotides not matched to a gene: 7. The CDR3 protein is CASQPTGENTEAFF. The CDR3 DNA is TGCGCCAGCCAGCCGACAGGGGAAAACACTGAAGCTTTCTTT.

In DNA, the CDR3 is TGCAGTGCTAGTAGGGTTGACAGCCCGAGATCACCCCTCCACTTT. This translates into CSASRVDSPRSPLHF. This chain joins TRBV20-1 and TRBJ1-6, with D possibly matching TRBD1 (5 bases). V was cut by 3 bases and J by 10 bases, with 19 bases left in between. Germline V gene sequence: CDR1 DFQATT, CDR2 SNEGSKA (reference sequence). This CDR3 is 15 amino acids long.

As to this clone: This specimen includes other DNA sequences encoding the same CDR3. V gene TRBV5-1 combines with J gene TRBJ2-7, with 8 nucleotides matching TRBD2. Per the germline V gene, CDR1 is SGHRS and CDR2 is YFSETQ. CDR3 length: 14 residues. The V and J ends lost 3 bases and 4 bases, in that order; junction bases with no gene match: 6. CDR3 amino acids: CASSSSGGPYEQYF. CDR3 bases: TGCGCCAGCAGCTCCAGCGGGGGACCTTACGAGCAGTACTTC.

A note on this clone: Other DNA sequences within the sample encode an identical CDR3. The chain combines TRBV3-1 (or the pseudogene TRBV3-2) with TRBJ1-2; D remains unclear. This CDR3 spans 13 amino acids. V gave up 2 bases and J gave up 2 bases, with 6 bases separating them. Germline loops: CDR1 LGHDT, CDR2 YNNKEL (reference sequence). CDR3 sequence: CASSQRGNYGYTF. For the CDR3, the DNA is TGTGCCAGCAGCCAAAGAGGCAACTATGGCTACACCTTC.

The chain combines TRBV18 with TRBJ2-7; the D gene is possibly TRBD2 (5 bases). Germline CDR1 reads KGHSH; CDR2 reads LQKENI. V lost 3 bases, J lost 1 base, and 13 bases lay in between. The CDR3 covers 15 residues. CDR3 sequence (DNA): TGTGCCAGCTCACCCCCGGGGTCGTGGTCCTACGAGCAGTACTTC. Amino acid sequence: CASSPPGSWSYEQYF. Combining the CDR3 with reference TRBV18 and TRBJ2-7 gives the whole variable domain NAGVMQNPRHLVRRRGQEARLRCSPMKGHSHVYWYRQLPEEGLKFMVYLQKENIIDESGMPKERFSAEFPKEGPSILRIQQVVRGDSAAYFCASSPPGSWSYEQYFGPGTRLTVT.

This clone was observed once. CDR3 DNA: TGTGCCAGCTCACCTCTAACCCAGACAGGTTCCACAGATACGCAGTATTTT. Translating it yields CASSPLTQTGSTDTQYF. This chain joins TRBV18 and TRBJ2-3; D might be TRBD1 (6 bases). Germline V gives CDR1 KGHSH, CDR2 LQKENI. V was clipped by 3 bases and J by 2 bases, with 18 bases between them. The CDR3 contains 17 residues.

The V gene is TRBV6-5, the J gene TRBJ2-1, with D uncertain. Germline CDR1 MNHEY, CDR2 SVGAGI. The CDR3 sequence is 13 residues long. The V end was cut by 4 bases, the J end by 5 bases, with 9 bases between. The CDR3 sequence: CASSSVANNEQFF. The CDR3 DNA sequence: TGTGCCAGCAGTTCCGTCGCGAACAATGAGCAGTTCTTC.

This clone was observed a few times. The V and J genes are TRBV19 and TRBJ1-6; TRBD1 matches 7 bases. V trimming: 3 bases; J trimming: 9 bases; junction bases outside the gene matches: 8. The V gene's germline CDR1 is LNHDA and CDR2 SQIVND (reference sequence). The CDR3 is made up of 15 amino acids. The CDR3 nucleotides read TGTGCCAGTAGTATCGCCGGGACAGCGCGTTCACCCCTCCACTTT. Protein product: CASSIAGTARSPLHF.

This rearrangement joins TRBV27 to TRBJ2-2; 16 nucleotides align to TRBD2. This CDR3 spans 17 amino acids. Losses at the gene ends were 5 bases for V and 5 bases for J; bases not matched to a gene: 5. Germline V gene data show CDR1 as MNHEY and CDR2 as SMNVEV (reference sequence). CDR3 DNA: TGTGCCAGCAGTGCGGGACTAGCGGGGGGGCTAACCGGGGAGCTGTTTTTT. Translation gives CASSAGLAGGLTGELFF.

The V and J genes are TRBV19 and TRBJ2-1; the match to TRBD2 covers 11 bases. Trimming cost V 6 bases and J 10 bases; bases outside gene matches: 17. CDR3 size: 17 residues. The germline CDR1 and CDR2 sequences are LNHDA and SQIVND (reference sequence). CDR3 loop: CASSKTSSPLAGVEQFF. DNA of the CDR3: TGTGCCAGTAGCAAAACTTCTTCCCCACTAGCGGGAGTCGAGCAGTTCTTC.

The chain uses TRBV7-2 and TRBJ2-1; weak D call: TRBD2 (5 bases). Germline V gene data show CDR1 as SGHTA and CDR2 as FQGNSA. V was trimmed by 1 base and J by 6 bases, leaving 7 bases between them. The CDR3 loop spans 13 amino acids. This CDR3 reads CASSLGGFNEQFF. CDR3 DNA: TGTGCCAGCAGCTTAGGAGGGTTCAATGAGCAGTTCTTC. Based on the CDR3 plus reference TRBV7-2 and TRBJ2-1, the full variable domain is GAGVSQSPSNKVTEKGKDVELRCDPISGHTALYWYRQSLGQGLEFLIYFQGNSAPDKSGLPSDRFSAERTGGSVSTLTIQRTQQEDSAVYLCASSLGGFNEQFFGPGTRLTVL.

The V gene is TRBV28, the J gene TRBJ2-7; D is uncertain. V was cut by 2 bases and J by 3 bases, with 11 bases left in between. CDR3 length equals 14 residues. Germline V lookup: CDR1 MDHEN, CDR2 SYDVKM. CDR3 protein: CASSLAGKSYEQYF. CDR3 sequence (DNA): TGTGCCAGCAGTTTAGCCGGTAAGAGCTACGAGCAGTACTTC.

CDR3 bases: TGCAGTGCCGACCGGGACTCCGAGCAGTACTTC. It specifies CSADRDSEQYF. The chain is built from TRBV20-1 and TRBJ2-7, with D perhaps matching TRBD2 (6 bases). CDR3 length: 11 residues. The germline V gene encodes CDR1 DFQATT and CDR2 SNEGSKA (reference sequence). The V end lost 6 bases, the J end lost 6 bases, and 12 bases lay between the germline ends.

This chain joins TRBV29-1 and TRBJ1-2; 9 bases fit TRBD1. The CDR3 length is 12 residues. J gave up 7 bases and V 7 bases, and 7 bases lay outside the gene matches. Germline CDR1 SQVTM, CDR2 ANQGSEA. CDR3 in DNA: TGCAGCGCGGGACAGGGACAAAGTGGCTACACCTTC. It yields the protein CSAGQGQSGYTF.

The chain couples TRBV3-1 (or the pseudogene TRBV3-2) to TRBJ2-2; 7 bases fit TRBD1. The CDR3 runs to 15 residues. V was clipped by 5 bases and J by 3 bases; unmatched bases: 6. The germline V gene has CDR1 LGHDT and CDR2 YNNKEL (reference sequence). CDR3 DNA: TGTGCCAGCAGCACCCGGGACAGATACACCGGGGAGCTGTTTTTT. Encoded protein: CASSTRDRYTGELFF.

The genes are TRBV7-8 and TRBJ2-2; D gene unclear. The CDR3 runs to 14 residues. Germline assignment: CDR1 SGHVS and CDR2 FQNEAQ. V was pared by 2 bases and J by 4 bases, with 8 bases between. The CDR3 nucleotides read TGTGCCAGCAGCTTACCCGGCGGCACCGGGGAGCTGTTTTTT. Encoded protein: CASSLPGGTGELFF.

The chain is built from TRBV27 and TRBJ2-1; D ambiguous. Trimming took 8 bases from V and 5 from J, leaving 13 bases between them. The CDR3 spans 13 residues. In germline, CDR1 is MNHEY, CDR2 SMNVEV (reference sequence). The CDR3 DNA sequence: TGTGCCAGCCTGGGCTGGAAAGACAATGAGCAGTTCTTC. Amino acid sequence: CASLGWKDNEQFF.

V gene TRBV24-1 combines with J gene TRBJ2-2, with D possibly TRBD2 on 6 matching bases. V was pared by 1 base and J by 1 base, with 12 bases between. The germline V gene has CDR1 KGHDR and CDR2 SFDVKD. This CDR3 is 17 amino acids long. CDR3 bases: TGTGCCACCAGTGATTTTATAGGAGGGGTGAACACCGGGGAGCTGTTTTTT. It yields the protein CATSDFIGGVNTGELFF.

The chain is built from TRBV20-1 and TRBJ1-1, with a possible D match to TRBD1 (6 bases). V was trimmed by 3 bases and J by 1 base, leaving 12 bases between them. CDR3 length: 14 residues. The germline V gene encodes CDR1 DFQATT and CDR2 SNEGSKA (reference sequence). Written as DNA, the CDR3 is TGCAGTGCTAGTAGATTGACAGGGAACACTGAAGCTTTCTTT. Translated, it gives CSASRLTGNTEAFF.

The J gene is TRBJ2-7, the V gene TRBV4-1; TRBD1 agrees at 8 bases. Germline values: CDR1 MGHRA, CDR2 YSYEKL. The CDR3 is 15 amino acids. V was pared by 2 bases and J by 2 bases, with 5 bases of the junction left unmatched. CDR3 coding DNA: TGCGCCAGCAGCCAAAGGACAGGGATTCCCTACGAGCAGTACTTC. Amino acids: CASSQRTGIPYEQYF.